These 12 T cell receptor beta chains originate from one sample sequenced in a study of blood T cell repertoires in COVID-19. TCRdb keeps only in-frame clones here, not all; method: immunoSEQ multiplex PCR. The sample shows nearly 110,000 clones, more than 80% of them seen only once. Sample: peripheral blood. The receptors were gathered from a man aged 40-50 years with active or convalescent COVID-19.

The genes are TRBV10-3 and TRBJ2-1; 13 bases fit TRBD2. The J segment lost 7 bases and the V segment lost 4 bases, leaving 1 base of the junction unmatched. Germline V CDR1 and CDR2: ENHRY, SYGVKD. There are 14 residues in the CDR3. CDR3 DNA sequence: TGTGCCATCAGTGGGGGACTAGCGGGGAATGAGCAGTTCTTC. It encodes CAISGGLAGNEQFF.

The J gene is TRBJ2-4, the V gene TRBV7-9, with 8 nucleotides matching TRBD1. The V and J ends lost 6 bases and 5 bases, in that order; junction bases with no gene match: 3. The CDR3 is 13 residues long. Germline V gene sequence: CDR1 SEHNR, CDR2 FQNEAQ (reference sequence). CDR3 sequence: CASSRGQENIQYF. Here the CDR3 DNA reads TGTGCCAGCAGTCGGGGACAGGAAAACATTCAGTACTTC.

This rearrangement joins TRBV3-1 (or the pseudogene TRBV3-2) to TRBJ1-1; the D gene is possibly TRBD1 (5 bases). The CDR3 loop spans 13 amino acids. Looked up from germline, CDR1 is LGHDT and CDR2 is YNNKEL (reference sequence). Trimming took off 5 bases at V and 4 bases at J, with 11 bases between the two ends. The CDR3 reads CASSFREATEAFF. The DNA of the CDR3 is TGTGCCAGCAGCTTCAGGGAGGCCACTGAAGCTTTCTTT.

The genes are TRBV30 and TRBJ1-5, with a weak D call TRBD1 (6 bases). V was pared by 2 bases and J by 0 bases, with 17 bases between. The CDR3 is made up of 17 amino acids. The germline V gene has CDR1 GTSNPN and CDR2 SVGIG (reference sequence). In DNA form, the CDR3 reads TGTGCCTGGAGTATGGACAGATCCATTTATAGCAATCAGCCCCAGCATTTT. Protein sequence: CAWSMDRSIYSNQPQHF.

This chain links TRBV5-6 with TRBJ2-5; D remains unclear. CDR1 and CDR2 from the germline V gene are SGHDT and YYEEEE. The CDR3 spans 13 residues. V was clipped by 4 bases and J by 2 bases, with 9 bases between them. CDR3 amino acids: CASSLGSQETQYF. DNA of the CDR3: TGTGCCAGCAGCCTCGGGTCTCAAGAGACCCAGTACTTC. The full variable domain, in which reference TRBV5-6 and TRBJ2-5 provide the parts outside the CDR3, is DAGVTQSPTHLIKTRGQQVTLRCSPKSGHDTVSWYQQALGQGPQFIFQYYEEEERQRGNFPDRFSGHQFPNYSSELNVNALLLGDSALYLCASSLGSQETQYFGPGTRLLVL.

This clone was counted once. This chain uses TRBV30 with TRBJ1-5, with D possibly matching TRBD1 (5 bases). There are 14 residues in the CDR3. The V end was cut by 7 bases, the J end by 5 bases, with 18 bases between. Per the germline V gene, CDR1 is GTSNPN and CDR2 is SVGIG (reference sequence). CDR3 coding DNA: TGTGCCTTGGGCCACTCAGGGTCGGATCAGCCCCAGCATTTT. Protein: CALGHSGSDQPQHF.

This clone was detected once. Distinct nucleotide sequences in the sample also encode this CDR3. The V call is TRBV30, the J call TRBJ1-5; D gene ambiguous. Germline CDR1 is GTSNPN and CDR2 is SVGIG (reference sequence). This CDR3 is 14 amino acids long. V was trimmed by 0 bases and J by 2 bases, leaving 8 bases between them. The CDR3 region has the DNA TGTGCCTGGAGTGTACTAGGCGGCAATCAGCCCCAGCATTTT. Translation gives CAWSVLGGNQPQHF. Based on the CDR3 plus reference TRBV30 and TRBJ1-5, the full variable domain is SQTIHQWPATLVQPVGSPLSLECTVEGTSNPNLYWYRQAAGRGLQLLFYSVGIGQISSEVPQNLSASRPQDRQFILSSKKLLLSDSGFYLCAWSVLGGNQPQHFGDGTRLSIL.

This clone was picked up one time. The CDR3 loop reads CATSIDRAHLGEQFF. The CDR3 coding sequence is TGTGCCACCAGCATCGACAGGGCCCATTTAGGGGAGCAGTTCTTC. The chain joins TRBV15 to TRBJ2-1; TRBD1 matches 7 bases. CDR1 LNHNV and CDR2 YYDKDF come from the germline V gene (reference sequence). The junction had 13 bases not matched to a gene; V was cut back by 4 bases and J by 10 bases. This CDR3 has 15 amino acids.

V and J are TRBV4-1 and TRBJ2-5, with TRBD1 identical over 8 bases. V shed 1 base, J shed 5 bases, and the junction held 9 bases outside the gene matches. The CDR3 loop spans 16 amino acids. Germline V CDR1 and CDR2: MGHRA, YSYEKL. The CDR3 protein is CASSQVGSGGGETQYF. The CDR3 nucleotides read TGCGCCAGCAGCCAAGTCGGTTCAGGGGGCGGGGAGACCCAGTACTTC.

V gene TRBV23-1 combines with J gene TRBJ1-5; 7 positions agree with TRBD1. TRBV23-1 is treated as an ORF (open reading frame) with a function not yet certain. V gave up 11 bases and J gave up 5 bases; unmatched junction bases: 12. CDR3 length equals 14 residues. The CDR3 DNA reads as TGCGCCTACTGGACAGGCTATGGGTATCAGCCCCAGCATTTT. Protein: CAYWTGYGYQPQHF.

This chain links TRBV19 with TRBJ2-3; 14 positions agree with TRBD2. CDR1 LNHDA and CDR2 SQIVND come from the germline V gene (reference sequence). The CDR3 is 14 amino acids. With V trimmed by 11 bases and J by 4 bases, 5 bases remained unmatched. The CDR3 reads CASGTSGRSDTQYF. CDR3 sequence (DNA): TGTGCCTCGGGGACTAGCGGGAGATCAGATACGCAGTATTTT.

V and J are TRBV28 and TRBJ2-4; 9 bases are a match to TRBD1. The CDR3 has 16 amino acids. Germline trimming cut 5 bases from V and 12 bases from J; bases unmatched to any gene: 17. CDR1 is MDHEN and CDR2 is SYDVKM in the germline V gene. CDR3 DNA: TGTGCCAGCAGTCCACTTCGGGGACAGGGCCCAGGGGGTCAGTACTTC. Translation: CASSPLRGQGPGGQYF.